These 5 T cell receptor beta chains came from one sample sequenced in a study of blood T cell repertoires in COVID-19. The data were produced by immunoSEQ multiplex PCR, yet TCRdb's version contains in-frame clones alone and is incomplete. The sample consists of some 150,000 clones, roughly nine tenths of them appearing once. Sample: peripheral blood. Receptors were obtained from a human donor in a cohort sampled during active COVID-19.

CDR3 sequence reads: CAWSLARSTYGYTF. The CDR3 bases are TGTGCCTGGAGTCTGGCTAGATCAACCTATGGCTACACCTTC. The chain joins TRBV30 to TRBJ1-2, with D uncertain. Deletions cut 2 bases from V and 4 bases from J, with 14 bases between. Germline V CDR1 and CDR2: GTSNPN, SVGIG (reference sequence). The CDR3 is 14 residues long.

The genes are TRBV6-5 and TRBJ1-2; D possibly corresponds to TRBD1 (5 bases). This CDR3 contains 16 residues. The V and J ends lost 2 bases and 4 bases respectively, with 17 bases between them. The germline V gene has CDR1 MNHEY and CDR2 SVGAGI. CDR3 nucleotide sequence: TGTGCCAGCAGTTACGACCCCGGGGGGTCCTCCTATGGCTACACCTTC. It codes for CASSYDPGGSSYGYTF.

The chain links TRBV7-6 to TRBJ1-6; D is unclear. Germline CDR1 is SGHVS and CDR2 is FNYEAQ. V gave up 0 bases and J gave up 7 bases, with 10 bases separating them. This CDR3 is built from 15 residues. The CDR3: CASSLAAAVNSPLHF. CDR3 nucleotides: TGTGCCAGCAGCTTAGCGGCCGCAGTGAATTCACCCCTCCACTTT.

The V and J genes are TRBV6-5 and TRBJ1-2; 9 bases align to TRBD1. After removal of 7 bases from V and 4 bases from J, the junction contained 4 bases not matched to a gene. Looked up from germline, CDR1 is MNHEY and CDR2 is SVGAGI. This CDR3 region has 13 residues. The CDR3 spells CASIAGQGYGYTF. The DNA of the CDR3 is TGTGCCAGCATTGCGGGACAGGGCTATGGCTACACCTTC.

The rearrangement uses TRBV18 and TRBJ1-5; 9 bases match TRBD1. Germline lookup yields CDR1 KGHSH and CDR2 LQKENI. CDR3 size: 14 residues. V was pared by 3 bases and J by 5 bases, with 2 bases of the junction left unmatched. Written as DNA, the CDR3 is TGTGCCAGCTCACCGACAGGGGGGCATCAGCCCCAGCATTTT. Its protein product is CASSPTGGHQPQHF. The full variable domain, its missing parts supplied by reference TRBV18 and TRBJ1-5, is NAGVMQNPRHLVRRRGQEARLRCSPMKGHSHVYWYRQLPEEGLKFMVYLQKENIIDESGMPKERFSAEFPKEGPSILRIQQVVRGDSAAYFCASSPTGGHQPQHFGDGTRLSIL.